Presented here are 21 T cell receptor beta chains from one specimen sequenced in a study of blood T cell repertoires in COVID-19. Assay used: immunoSEQ multiplex PCR; TCRdb lists only in-frame clones, some missing. The sample consists of around 13,000 clones, about 88% of them appearing once. The sequenced material came from peripheral blood. These receptors all stem from an elderly man with acute or convalescent COVID-19.

The chain couples TRBV6-1 to TRBJ1-1; 7 positions match TRBD1. The ends lost 1 base at V and 1 base at J; junction bases unmatched: 3. The germline V gene has CDR1 MNHNS and CDR2 SASEGT. The CDR3 covers 15 residues. CDR3 region: CASSEVDRANTEAFF. The CDR3 bases are TGTGCCAGCAGTGAAGTAGACAGGGCGAACACTGAAGCTTTCTTT.

This clone was seen only a few times. J is TRBJ1-5 and V is TRBV29-1; D call uncertain. The CDR3 is made up of 12 amino acids. V lost 4 bases and J 7 bases, leaving 11 bases between the germline ends. The germline gives CDR1 SQVTM, CDR2 ANQGSEA. CDR3 sequence: CSVGEGSQPQHF. CDR3 DNA: TGCAGCGTTGGCGAAGGGAGCCAGCCCCAGCATTTT.

The rearrangement links TRBV11-2 to TRBJ2-6; the D is unclear. The V end was cut by 3 bases, the J end by 2 bases, with 2 bases between. Per germline, CDR1 SGHAT and CDR2 FQNNGV. The length of the CDR3 is 13 residues. CDR3 loop: CASSFAGANVLTF. As DNA, the CDR3 is TGTGCCAGCAGCTTCGCTGGGGCCAACGTCCTGACTTTC.

V gene TRBV5-1 combines with J gene TRBJ2-1; D not resolved. V was cut by 0 bases and J by 0 bases, with 10 bases left in between. CDR1 and CDR2 (germline): SGHRS, YFSETQ. CDR3 length equals 16 residues. This chain's CDR3 is CASSLAGGSSYNEQFF. The CDR3 DNA follows: TGCGCCAGCAGCTTGGCCGGCGGTAGCTCCTACAATGAGCAGTTCTTC.

This chain links TRBV27 with TRBJ1-3, with D possibly TRBD1 on 6 matching bases. V gave up 6 bases and J gave up 0 bases, with 12 bases separating them. Germline V gene data show CDR1 as MNHEY and CDR2 as SMNVEV (reference sequence). The CDR3 consists of 15 residues. The CDR3 protein is CASSKRGFSGNTIYF. The CDR3 nucleotides read TGTGCCAGCAGCAAGAGGGGGTTCTCTGGAAACACCATATATTTT.

The chain employs TRBV6-4 and TRBJ2-1; 8 positions match TRBD1. The V and J ends lost 2 bases and 5 bases, in that order; junction bases with no gene match: 8. Germline V CDR1 and CDR2: MRHNA, SNTAGT. The CDR3 contains 16 residues. The CDR3: CASSDLQGGDHNEQFF. In DNA form, the CDR3 reads TGTGCCAGCAGTGACCTACAGGGGGGAGACCACAATGAGCAGTTCTTC.

The chain is built from TRBV5-4 and TRBJ2-5; 11 bases line up with TRBD2. Germline loops: CDR1 SGHNT, CDR2 YYREEE (reference sequence). CDR3 length equals 16 residues. V lost 0 bases and J lost 2; bases outside the gene matches: 3. CDR3 loop: CASSLGTSGGQETQYF. In nucleotides, the CDR3 is TGTGCCAGCAGCTTGGGTACTAGCGGGGGACAAGAGACCCAGTACTTC.

This clone was counted between two and nine times. CDR3 nucleotide sequence: TGTGCCAGCAGCTTAGTACAGGGCCCCTCCTACGAGCAGTACTTC. Encoded protein: CASSLVQGPSYEQYF. The V and J genes are TRBV7-8 and TRBJ2-7; TRBD1 is a possible D gene (6 bases). V was cut by 1 base and J by 0 bases, with 10 bases left in between. The CDR3 is made up of 15 amino acids. From germline, CDR1 is SGHVS and CDR2 FQNEAQ.

This clone was counted a single time. The CDR3 loop is CAWSVSRTGEGNTEAFF. The CDR3 DNA sequence: TGTGCCTGGAGTGTATCCCGGACAGGGGAAGGGAACACTGAAGCTTTCTTT. V gene TRBV30 combines with J gene TRBJ1-1, with TRBD1 identical over 9 bases. The CDR3 extends over 17 amino acids. With 0 bases clipped from V and 1 base from J, the junction kept 9 bases outside the gene matches. Germline lookup yields CDR1 GTSNPN and CDR2 SVGIG (reference sequence).

This clone was recorded once. The chain joins TRBV10-1 to TRBJ2-1; TRBD2 matches at 7 bases. CDR3 size: 14 residues. Germline trimming cut 3 bases from V and 8 bases from J; bases unmatched to any gene: 7. CDR1 and CDR2 from the germline V gene are WNHNN and SYGVQD (reference sequence). CDR3 DNA sequence: TGCGCCAGCAGTGATGGCGGGAGTTTCGATGAGCAGTTCTTC. It encodes CASSDGGSFDEQFF.

V usage is TRBV11-3 and J usage is TRBJ2-5; 7 bases align to TRBD2. CDR3 length equals 19 residues. In germline, CDR1 is SGHNT, CDR2 YENEEA. With V trimmed by 4 bases and J by 1 base, 18 bases remained unmatched. The CDR3 DNA reads TGTGCCAGCAGCTCCGCAGTGGTGGGGGGACTACTTCTCCAAGAGACCCAGTACTTC. It yields the protein CASSSAVVGGLLLQETQYF.

The chain recombines TRBV6-4 with TRBJ1-4, with TRBD1 as a possible D gene (5 bases). Per germline, CDR1 MRHNA and CDR2 SNTAGT. The CDR3 is 19 amino acids. Trimming cost V 6 bases and J 0 bases, with 23 bases left between them. The CDR3 nucleotides read TGTGCCAGCAGGGTACCAAGACAGTTACGACCTCCAACTAATGAAAAACTGTTTTTT. This encodes CASRVPRQLRPPTNEKLFF.

About this clone: Other DNA sequences from this sample encode an identical CDR3 as well. The V and J genes are TRBV6-5 and TRBJ2-7; weak D call: TRBD1 (6 bases). Germline loops: CDR1 MNHEY, CDR2 SVGAGI. The CDR3 sequence is 13 residues long. V gave up 10 bases and J gave up 4 bases, with 17 bases separating them. The DNA for the CDR3 is TGTGCCACCTCGCGACAGGTGGGGTACGAGCAGTACTTC. It yields the protein CATSRQVGYEQYF.

The chain recombines TRBV28 with TRBJ2-5, with 10 bases matching TRBD2. Germline CDR1 reads MDHEN; CDR2 reads SYDVKM. This CDR3 has 14 amino acids. The J segment lost 5 bases and the V segment lost 5 bases, leaving 5 bases of the junction unmatched. The CDR3 nucleotides read TGTGCCAGCAGTCTAGCGGGGGCGGGTGAGACCCAGTACTTC. Translating it yields CASSLAGAGETQYF.

This chain uses TRBV5-1 with TRBJ2-5; D is perhaps TRBD2 (5 bases). Germline lookup yields CDR1 SGHRS and CDR2 YFSETQ. The length of the CDR3 is 15 residues. The V and J ends lost 6 bases and 2 bases respectively, with 17 bases between them. CDR3 sequence (DNA): TGCGCCAGCAAGACCGGATCAGCGGATCAAGAGACCCAGTACTTC. This encodes CASKTGSADQETQYF.

The chain recombines TRBV11-2 with TRBJ1-1, with 10 bases lining up with TRBD1. The CDR3 contains 14 residues. From germline, CDR1 is SGHAT and CDR2 FQNNGV. V shed 5 bases, J shed 4 bases, and the junction held 4 bases outside the gene matches. The CDR3 DNA reads TGTGCCAGCAGCGGGGACAGGGGTTTCACTGAAGCTTTCTTT. This sequence encodes CASSGDRGFTEAFF.

The chain employs TRBV5-1 and TRBJ2-7; no definite D call. There are 12 residues in the CDR3. V lost 2 bases to trimming and J lost 2 bases, with 5 bases between them. Germline lookup yields CDR1 SGHRS and CDR2 YFSETQ. CDR3 bases: TGCGCCAGCAGCTTAACAGCCTACGAGCAGTACTTC. Its translation: CASSLTAYEQYF. Drawing the rest from reference TRBV5-1 and TRBJ2-7, the complete variable domain is KAGVTQTPRYLIKTRGQQVTLSCSPISGHRSVSWYQQTPGQGLQFLFEYFSETQRNKGNFPGRFSGRQFSNSRSEMNVSTLELGDSALYLCASSLTAYEQYFGPGTRLTVT.

This chain links TRBV2 with TRBJ2-5; 10 nucleotides line up with TRBD1. Germline V lookup: CDR1 SNHLY, CDR2 FYNNEI. CDR3 length equals 14 residues. V trimming: 8 bases; J trimming: 4 bases; junction bases outside the gene matches: 7. CDR3 sequence: CASGRQGAGETQYF. The DNA for the CDR3 is TGTGCCAGCGGGAGACAGGGGGCTGGAGAGACCCAGTACTTC.

The V gene is TRBV7-8, the J gene TRBJ1-1; D ambiguous. Germline V gene lookup returns CDR1 SGHVS and CDR2 FQNEAQ. V was shortened by 5 bases and J by 0 bases, with 10 bases between the two germline ends. The CDR3 length is 14 residues. The DNA of the CDR3 is TGTGCCAGCAGCGTAGGACTTATGAACACTGAAGCTTTCTTT. Protein product: CASSVGLMNTEAFF.

This rearrangement joins TRBV6-2 or TRBV6-3 to TRBJ1-5; a possible D gene is TRBD1 (5 bases). This CDR3 has 16 residues. In germline, CDR1 is MNHEY, CDR2 SVGEGT. V gave up 5 bases and J gave up 2 bases, with 16 bases separating them. Written as DNA, the CDR3 is TGTGCCAGCAGTCCAATGGGGCGGGGCGGCAATCAGCCCCAGCATTTT. This codes for CASSPMGRGGNQPQHF.

The chain employs TRBV30 and TRBJ1-6, with D perhaps matching TRBD1 (6 bases). With 5 bases removed from V and 6 bases from J, the gap between germline ends came to 17 bases. Germline V gene sequence: CDR1 GTSNPN, CDR2 SVGIG (reference sequence). The CDR3 covers 15 residues. Here the CDR3 DNA reads TGTGCCTGGGCCCCTGGGGGGGGCCGTAATTCACCCCTCCACTTT. It translates to CAWAPGGGRNSPLHF.